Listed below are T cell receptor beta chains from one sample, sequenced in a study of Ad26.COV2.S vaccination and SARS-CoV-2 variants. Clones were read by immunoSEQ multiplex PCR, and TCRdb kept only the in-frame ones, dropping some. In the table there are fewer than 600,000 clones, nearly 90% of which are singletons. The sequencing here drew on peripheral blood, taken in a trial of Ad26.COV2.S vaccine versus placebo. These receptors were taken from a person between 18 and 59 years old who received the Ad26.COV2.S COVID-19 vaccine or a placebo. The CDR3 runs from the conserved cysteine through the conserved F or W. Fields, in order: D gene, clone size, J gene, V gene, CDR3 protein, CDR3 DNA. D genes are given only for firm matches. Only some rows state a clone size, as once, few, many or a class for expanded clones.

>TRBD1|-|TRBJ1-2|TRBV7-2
CASSPRDRGFYGYTF
TGTGCCAGCAGCCCCCGGGACAGGGGGTTCTATGGCTACACCTTC
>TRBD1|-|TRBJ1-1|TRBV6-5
CASTGQGTFF
TGTGCCAGCACGGGACAGGGTACTTTCTTT
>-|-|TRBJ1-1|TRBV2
CASTTGVMNTEAFF
TGTGCCAGCACAACAGGAGTAATGAACACTGAAGCTTTCTTT
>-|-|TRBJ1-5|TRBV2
CASSEGRRNQPQHF
TGTGCCAGCAGTGAAGGGCGGCGCAATCAGCCCCAGCATTTT
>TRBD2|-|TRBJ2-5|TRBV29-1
CSVEDPSGRAAETQYF
TGCAGCGTTGAAGATCCCAGCGGGAGGGCCGCGGAGACCCAGTACTTC
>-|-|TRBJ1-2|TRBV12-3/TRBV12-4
CASSFAGNYGYTF
TGTGCCAGCAGTTTCGCCGGGAACTATGGCTACACCTTC
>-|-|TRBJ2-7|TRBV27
CASSVQGHYEQYF
TGTGCCAGCAGTGTACAGGGACACTACGAGCAGTACTTC
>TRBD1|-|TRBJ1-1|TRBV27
CASSLFGTGNAFF
TGTGCCAGCAGTTTATTTGGGACAGGGAATGCTTTCTTT
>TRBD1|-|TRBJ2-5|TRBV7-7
CASSFGQGRQETQYF
TGTGCTAGCAGCTTCGGACAGGGTCGCCAAGAGACCCAGTACTTC
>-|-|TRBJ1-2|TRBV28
CASRENYGYTF
TGTGCCAGCAGGGAAAACTATGGCTACACCTTC
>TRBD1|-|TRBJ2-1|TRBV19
CASTTGGTYNEQFF
TGTGCCAGTACAACAGGGGGGACCTACAATGAGCAGTTCTTC
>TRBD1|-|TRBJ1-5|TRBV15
CATSRRYGTEDQPQHF
TGTGCCACCAGCAGGAGGTACGGGACAGAGGATCAGCCCCAGCATTTT
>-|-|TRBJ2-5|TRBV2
CASSEAGGSWETQYF
TGTGCCAGCAGTGAGGCTGGGGGCTCTTGGGAGACCCAGTACTTC
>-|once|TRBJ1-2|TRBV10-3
CAISESTRTASRAYGYTF
TGTGCCATCAGTGAGTCGACTCGGACAGCCAGTAGGGCTTATGGCTACACCTTC
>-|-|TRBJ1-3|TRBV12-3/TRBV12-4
CASDSGSGNTIYF
TGTGCCAGCGACTCTGGATCTGGAAACACCATATATTTT
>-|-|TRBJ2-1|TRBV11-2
CAIKADNNEQFF
TGTGCCATCAAAGCGGATAACAATGAGCAGTTCTTC
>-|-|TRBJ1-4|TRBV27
CASSSPGRATNEKLFF
TGTGCCAGCAGTTCACCGGGACGTGCAACTAATGAAAAACTGTTTTTT
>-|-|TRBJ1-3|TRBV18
CASSPRKPGLLWDTIYF
TGTGCCAGCTCACCACGCAAGCCGGGACTACTTTGGGACACCATATATTTT
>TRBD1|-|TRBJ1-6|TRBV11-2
CASSPQGGENSPLHF
TGTGCCAGCAGCCCCCAGGGGGGGGAGAATTCACCCCTCCACTTT
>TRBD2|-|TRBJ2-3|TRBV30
CAWSRGVAGVSTDTQYF
TGTGCCTGGAGTCGAGGGGTAGCGGGGGTTAGCACAGATACGCAGTATTTT
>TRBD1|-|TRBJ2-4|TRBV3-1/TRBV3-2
CASSLGQGSIQYF
TGTGCCAGCAGCCTAGGACAGGGTTCCATTCAGTACTTC
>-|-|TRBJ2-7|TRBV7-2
CASSLDHSSYEQYF
TGTGCCAGCAGCTTAGATCACTCGTCCTACGAGCAGTACTTC
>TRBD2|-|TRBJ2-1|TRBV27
CASSSPSFSGSSYNEQFF
TGTGCCAGCAGTTCGCCCTCCTTTAGCGGGAGCTCCTACAATGAGCAGTTCTTC
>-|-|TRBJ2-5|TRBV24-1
CATRGSPDWKTQYF
TGTGCCACCAGGGGTTCGCCCGATTGGAAGACCCAGTACTTC
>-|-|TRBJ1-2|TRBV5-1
CASSLVGGNYGYTF
TGCGCCAGCAGCTTGGTAGGGGGGAACTATGGCTACACCTTC
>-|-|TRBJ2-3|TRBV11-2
CASSLTGAWGKDTQYF
TGTGCCAGCAGCTTGACTGGAGCGTGGGGCAAAGATACGCAGTATTTT
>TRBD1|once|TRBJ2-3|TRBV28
CASSPETGGILDTQYF
TGTGCCAGCAGCCCCGAAACAGGGGGCATCTTAGATACGCAGTATTTT
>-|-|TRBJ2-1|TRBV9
CASSVATGSPVYNEQFF
TGTGCCAGCAGCGTAGCTACGGGGAGTCCTGTCTACAATGAGCAGTTCTTC
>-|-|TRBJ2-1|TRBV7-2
CASSPDYYNEQFF
TGTGCCAGCAGCCCGGACTACTACAATGAGCAGTTCTTC
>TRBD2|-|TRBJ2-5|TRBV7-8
CASSFRRRGGRETQYF
TGTGCCAGCAGCTTTCGGAGGCGGGGGGGCCGGGAGACCCAGTACTTC
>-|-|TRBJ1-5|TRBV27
CASSADTGNQPQHF
TGTGCCAGCAGTGCTGACACCGGCAATCAGCCCCAGCATTTT
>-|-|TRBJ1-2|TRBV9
CASSVTGTFHGYTF
TGTGCCAGCAGCGTCACCGGGACATTCCATGGCTACACCTTC
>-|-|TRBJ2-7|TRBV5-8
CASSWAPEHLPLYEQYF
TGTGCCAGCAGCTGGGCTCCCGAACACCTGCCCCTCTACGAGCAGTACTTC